The TCR beta chain under discussion was sequenced for a study of blood T cell repertoires in COVID-19. Study-wide background: From the United States, Italy and Spain came samples of acute and convalescent COVID-19. PBMCs, B-cell-depleted T cells, or T cells provided the cDNA or gDNA that made up the material.

Trimming removed 2 bases from V and 1 base from J; junction bases left unmatched: 6. The CDR3 sequence is 16 residues long. Germline CDR1 KGHSH, CDR2 LQKENI. Study processing details: The authors estimated nucleated cell counts from reference gene primer amplification. Clones were read by immunoSEQ multiplex PCR, and TCRdb kept only the in-frame ones, dropping some. That table supplies the V and J calls and clone size; D and trimming were determined from the DNA. The sample has 65,000 to 90,000 clones; approximately 88% are singletons. The receptor's source is a human donor in a cohort sampled during active COVID-19. The gene calls are TRBV18 and TRBJ2-7, with TRBD1 matching 9 bases. Material for sequencing was peripheral blood. CDR3 protein: CASSPEPDRGSYEQYF. Written as DNA, the CDR3 is TGTGCCAGCTCACCAGAACCGGACAGGGGATCCTACGAGCAGTACTTC.